The 32 T cell receptor beta chains given below trace back to one sample, sequenced in a study of cytomegalovirus exposure and HLA in healthy donors. The primer mix had 60 Vbeta and 13 Jbeta primers. Profiling relied on immunoSEQ multiplex PCR, and the TCRdb table lists in-frame clones only, not all of them. In the table there are approximately 170,000 clones, around two thirds of which are singletons. The material sequenced was PBMCs. These receptors all stem from a man between 35 and 55 years old in good health and CMV-seronegative.

This clone appeared a single time. The gene calls are TRBV5-1 and TRBJ2-3, with 14 bases that match TRBD2. The germline V gene has CDR1 SGHRS and CDR2 YFSETQ. CDR3 length equals 17 residues. The trim removed 4 bases at V and 2 bases at J, leaving 6 bases unmatched. CDR3 coding DNA: TGCGCCAGCAGCGAGGGACTAGCGGGGGTTACCACAGATACGCAGTATTTT. It translates to CASSEGLAGVTTDTQYF.

The chain links TRBV7-2 to TRBJ2-7; 9 nucleotides align to TRBD1. The V segment lost 4 bases and the J segment 6 bases; nucleotides outside the gene matches: 10. CDR1 and CDR2 from the germline V gene are SGHTA and FQGNSA. CDR3 length equals 15 residues. The chain's CDR3 is CASSSLGTGLGEQYF. The CDR3 DNA sequence: TGTGCCAGCAGCTCGTTAGGGACAGGGCTCGGCGAGCAGTACTTC.

The J gene is TRBJ1-2, the V gene TRBV4-3, with D maybe TRBD1 (6 bases). V was cut by 0 bases and J by 6 bases, with 17 bases left in between. The germline gives CDR1 LGHNA, CDR2 YSLEER. CDR3 length: 16 amino acids. CDR3 sequence (DNA): TGCGCCAGCAGCCAAGAGGGGGCGAGGATTGTTCATGGCTACACCTTC. Protein product: CASSQEGARIVHGYTF.

The gene calls are TRBV4-3 and TRBJ2-5; maybe TRBD2 (6 bases). Gene TRBJ2-7 matches the end of the DNA better, so the J call may be wrong. The CDR3 is 15 amino acids. CDR1 and CDR2 from the germline V gene are LGHNA and YSLEER. CDR3 coding DNA: TGCGCCAGCAGCCAAGATCGGGGAGGAGCCTACGAGCAGTACTTC. It codes for CASSQDRGGAYEQYF.

V gene TRBV6-5 combines with J gene TRBJ2-7, with TRBD2 identical over 11 bases. Germline trimming cut 0 bases from V and 2 bases from J; bases unmatched to any gene: 3. Per the germline V gene, CDR1 is MNHEY and CDR2 is SVGAGI. The length of the CDR3 is 16 residues. For the CDR3, the DNA is TGTGCCAGCAGTTACTCGTTGACTAGCGGGGCCTACGAGCAGTACTTC. Its protein product is CASSYSLTSGAYEQYF.

The V and J genes are TRBV19 and TRBJ1-1; unclear D gene. From germline, CDR1 is LNHDA and CDR2 SQIVND (reference sequence). Trimming stripped 5 bases from V and 11 bases from J, with 15 bases between. The CDR3 is made up of 12 amino acids. The CDR3 bases are TGTGCCAGTAGTCCACGGACCCCGGGGGCTTTCTTT. It is translated as CASSPRTPGAFF.

This chain uses TRBV7-8 with TRBJ2-1; 9 bases are shared with TRBD2. The CDR3 runs to 15 residues. CDR1 and CDR2 from the germline V gene are SGHVS and FQNEAQ. The V and J ends lost 0 bases and 8 bases, in that order; junction bases with no gene match: 5. CDR3 coding DNA: TGTGCCAGCAGCTTAGCGGCTAGCGGGAACGATGAGCAGTTCTTC. Protein sequence: CASSLAASGNDEQFF.

This clone has only a few counts. The V call is TRBV9, the J call TRBJ1-4, with 10 bases lining up with TRBD1. J gave up 7 bases and V 4 bases, and 7 bases lay outside the gene matches. The length of the CDR3 is 15 residues. The germline V gene encodes CDR1 SGDLS and CDR2 YYNGEE. Written as DNA, the CDR3 is TGTGCCAGCAGCTCCGGACAGGGGGGTATTGAAAAACTGTTTTTT. This sequence encodes CASSSGQGGIEKLFF.

A few counts support this clone. The rearrangement joins TRBV9 to TRBJ1-3, with TRBD1 matching 10 bases. From germline, CDR1 is SGDLS and CDR2 YYNGEE. V lost 0 bases and J lost 2; bases outside the gene matches: 2. The CDR3 has 16 residues. The CDR3 DNA reads TGTGCCAGCAGCGTAGGCGGGACAGGGGCTGGAAACACCATATATTTT. Translation gives CASSVGGTGAGNTIYF.

The genes are TRBV9 and TRBJ2-5; tentatively, D is TRBD2 (5 bases). Germline values: CDR1 SGDLS, CDR2 YYNGEE. Trimming stripped 1 base from V and 2 bases from J, with 12 bases between. The CDR3 is made up of 15 amino acids. The CDR3 coding sequence is TGTGCCAGCAGCGTAATCCCCGGGGATCAAGAGACCCAGTACTTC. Protein: CASSVIPGDQETQYF.

The chain uses TRBV15 and TRBJ2-7, with 7 bases that match TRBD1. The V gene end was trimmed by 5 bases and the J gene end by 6 bases; junction bases not matched to a gene: 10. CDR1 and CDR2 (germline): LNHNV, YYDKDF (reference sequence). CDR3 length: 14 amino acids. As DNA, the CDR3 is TGTGCCACCAGCGAGATCACCCGGGACAGCGAGCAGTACTTC. It is translated as CATSEITRDSEQYF.

This clone was counted a few times. The chain recombines TRBV5-1 with TRBJ2-2; 9 bases fit TRBD1. The J segment lost 2 bases and the V segment lost 5 bases, leaving 4 bases of the junction unmatched. The CDR3 is 15 residues long. Germline assignment: CDR1 SGHRS and CDR2 YFSETQ. The CDR3: CASSLTGGNTGELFF. The CDR3 region has the DNA TGCGCCAGCAGTCTTACAGGGGGCAACACCGGGGAGCTGTTTTTT.

The CDR3 region has the DNA TGTGCCAGCGCATCCTCGGACAGGGATGAGACCCAGTACTTC. Translation gives CASASSDRDETQYF. The V gene is TRBV7-9, the J gene TRBJ2-5, with 8 bases matching TRBD1. The germline CDR1 and CDR2 sequences are SEHNR and FQNEAQ (reference sequence). The CDR3 contains 14 residues. Trimming took 8 bases from V and 5 from J; bases not matched to a gene: 10.

The chain is built from TRBV4-3 and TRBJ2-4; 12 bases agree with TRBD2. In germline, CDR1 is LGHNA, CDR2 YSLEER. This CDR3 region has 22 residues. The ends lost 0 bases at V and 6 bases at J; junction bases unmatched: 21. The CDR3 loop is CASSQDLPSSGRARNQRNIQYF. The CDR3 region has the DNA TGCGCCAGCAGCCAAGATTTGCCCTCTAGCGGGAGGGCCAGGAACCAAAGAAACATTCAGTACTTC.

The gene calls are TRBV5-4 and TRBJ2-5; D is unclear. The CDR3 runs to 14 residues. Germline V gene lookup returns CDR1 SGHNT and CDR2 YYREEE (reference sequence). Trimming shortened V by 1 base and J by 0 bases, and 7 bases separated the two germline ends. CDR3 DNA: TGTGCCAGCAGCTTGACAGCCTACCAAGAGACCCAGTACTTC. It encodes CASSLTAYQETQYF. Drawing the rest from reference TRBV5-4 and TRBJ2-5, the complete variable domain is ETGVTQSPTHLIKTRGQQVTLRCSSQSGHNTVSWYQQALGQGPQFIFQYYREEENGRGNFPPRFSGLQFPNYSSELNVNALELDDSALYLCASSLTAYQETQYFGPGTRLLVL.

In this sample, this clone turned up a few times. The rearrangement joins TRBV4-2 to TRBJ2-7; 8 bases fit TRBD2. Losses at the gene ends were 3 bases for V and 0 bases for J; bases not matched to a gene: 7. The germline gives CDR1 LGHNA, CDR2 YNFKEQ. CDR3 length: 16 amino acids. CDR3 sequence: CASSQVFSGNSYEQYF. The CDR3, as DNA: TGTGCCAGCAGCCAGGTCTTTAGCGGGAACTCCTACGAGCAGTACTTC.

The chain is built from TRBV2 and TRBJ1-6, with unresolved D. This CDR3 has 15 amino acids. Germline CDR1 reads SNHLY; CDR2 reads FYNNEI. V dropped 10 bases and J dropped 0 bases, with 13 bases sitting between them. CDR3 amino acids: CATKGDASYNSPLHF. The CDR3 DNA follows: TGTGCCACCAAGGGAGATGCCTCCTATAATTCACCCCTCCACTTT.

This clone was seen a handful of times. This chain uses TRBV11-1 with TRBJ2-2, with 10 bases fitting TRBD1. CDR1 is SGHAT and CDR2 is FQDESV in the germline V gene (reference sequence). The trim removed 4 bases at V and 2 bases at J, leaving 7 bases unmatched. The CDR3 consists of 17 residues. CDR3 DNA: TGTGCCAGCAGCTCTCCACGGACAGGGGGTAACACCGGGGAGCTGTTTTTT. It encodes CASSSPRTGGNTGELFF.

This clone has just one count. The gene calls are TRBV10-3 and TRBJ2-6; D perhaps matches TRBD2 (7 bases). Germline V gene data show CDR1 as ENHRY and CDR2 as SYGVKD. Trimming shortened V by 4 bases and J by 2 bases, and 15 bases separated the two germline ends. The CDR3 consists of 17 residues. In nucleotides, the CDR3 is TGTGCCATCAGTGGGGGGGGAGCAGGGGCTGGGGCCAACGTCCTGACTTTC. Its protein is CAISGGGAGAGANVLTF.

The V gene is TRBV6-5, the J gene TRBJ1-4, with 10 nucleotides matching TRBD1. The length of the CDR3 is 14 residues. Germline V CDR1 and CDR2: MNHEY, SVGAGI. J was trimmed by 4 bases and V by 10 bases; bases with no gene match: 6. CDR3 loop: CATQGTGVNEKLFF. The CDR3 bases are TGTGCCACCCAGGGGACAGGGGTTAATGAAAAACTGTTTTTT.

The sample holds many counts of this clone. Here the CDR3 DNA reads TGCGCCAGCAGCCAAACCCCGATCAGAGGGATCAATCAGCCCCAGCATTTT. This translates into CASSQTPIRGINQPQHF. J is TRBJ1-5 and V is TRBV4-1; D is ambiguous. The CDR3 runs 17 residues. Trimming shortened V by 2 bases and J by 3 bases, and 17 bases separated the two germline ends. The germline gives CDR1 MGHRA, CDR2 YSYEKL.

The CDR3 here is CASSNGQGGYEKLFF. CDR3 sequence (DNA): TGTGCCAGTAGTAACGGACAGGGGGGGTATGAAAAACTGTTTTTT. This rearrangement joins TRBV19 to TRBJ1-4; 10 nucleotides align to TRBD1. Germline loops: CDR1 LNHDA, CDR2 SQIVND (reference sequence). The V gene end was trimmed by 4 bases and the J gene end by 6 bases; junction bases not matched to a gene: 5. The CDR3 totals 15 residues.

The chain is built from TRBV30 and TRBJ2-5, with D uncertain. The CDR3 loop spans 11 amino acids. The germline gives CDR1 GTSNPN, CDR2 SVGIG (reference sequence). The V end lost 3 bases, the J end lost 7 bases, and 9 bases lay between the germline ends. CDR3 sequence reads: CAWRSIRTQYF. Written as DNA, the CDR3 is TGTGCCTGGAGGTCGATCAGGACCCAGTACTTC.

This rearrangement joins TRBV5-6 to TRBJ2-7; D might be TRBD2 (6 bases). V lost 2 bases and J lost 0, with 9 bases in between. This CDR3 comprises 14 residues. Germline V CDR1 and CDR2: SGHDT, YYEEEE. The CDR3 region is CASSFGTYSYEQYF. The CDR3 DNA follows: TGTGCCAGCAGCTTCGGGACTTACTCCTACGAGCAGTACTTC.

Only a few counts were recorded for this clone. The chain joins TRBV5-1 to TRBJ1-1; D unresolved. This CDR3 contains 14 residues. Trimming took 0 bases from V and 1 from J, leaving 7 bases between them. Per the germline V gene, CDR1 is SGHRS and CDR2 is YFSETQ. CDR3 sequence (DNA): TGCGCCAGCAGCTTGGAGAGGGAGAACACTGAAGCTTTCTTT. Translating it yields CASSLERENTEAFF.

The rearrangement joins TRBV19 to TRBJ2-1; D may be TRBD2 (5 bases). The germline CDR1 and CDR2 sequences are LNHDA and SQIVND (reference sequence). The CDR3 runs 13 residues. Trimming stripped 0 bases from V and 10 bases from J, with 10 bases between. CDR3 nucleotides: TGTGCCAGTAGTATAGATCCAGGAGGAGAGCAGTTCTTC. Encoded protein: CASSIDPGGEQFF.

The chain recombines TRBV7-2 with TRBJ2-1; 8 bases are a match to TRBD2. Trimming at V came to 4 bases and at J to 8 bases, leaving 10 bases not matched to a gene. Germline values: CDR1 SGHTA, CDR2 FQGNSA. CDR3 size: 15 residues. The CDR3: CASSSPSGGAYEQFF. In DNA, the CDR3 is TGTGCCAGCAGCTCCCCTTCCGGGGGGGCCTATGAGCAGTTCTTC.

DNA of the CDR3: TGTGCCAGCAGCCGGACAGGGGGCTTTGAGACCCAGTACTTC. Its protein product is CASSRTGGFETQYF. The rearrangement uses TRBV14 and TRBJ2-5; TRBD1 aligns across 11 bases. CDR3 length: 14 amino acids. Germline V lookup: CDR1 SGHDN, CDR2 FVKESK. With V trimmed by 4 bases and J by 5 bases, 3 bases remained unmatched.

The chain employs TRBV5-5 and TRBJ1-5, with D tentatively TRBD1 (6 bases). The CDR3 is made up of 17 amino acids. V was pared by 4 bases and J by 2 bases, with 19 bases between. The germline gives CDR1 SGHKS, CDR2 YYEKEE (reference sequence). CDR3: CASSPLGAGGGNQPQHF. The CDR3 DNA is TGTGCCAGCAGCCCCCTGGGGGCTGGGGGAGGCAATCAGCCCCAGCATTTT. The full variable domain, rest sourced from reference TRBV5-5 and TRBJ1-5, is DAGVTQSPTHLIKTRGQQVTLRCSPISGHKSVSWYQQVLGQGPQFIFQYYEKEERGRGNFPDRFSARQFPNYSSELNVNALLLGDSALYLCASSPLGAGGGNQPQHFGDGTRLSIL.

This clone was picked up one time. The chain joins TRBV11-3 to TRBJ2-1; 7 bases fit TRBD2. CDR1 and CDR2 from the germline V gene are SGHNT and YENEEA. V was pared by 2 bases and J by 2 bases, with 3 bases of the junction left unmatched. The CDR3 loop spans 15 amino acids. The CDR3, as DNA: TGTGCCAGCAGCTTATCAGGACTAGCCTACAATGAGCAGTTCTTC. This translates into CASSLSGLAYNEQFF.

The chain links TRBV2 to TRBJ2-2; no reliable D call. The V gene's germline CDR1 is SNHLY and CDR2 FYNNEI. V was shortened by 5 bases and J by 4 bases, with 8 bases between the two germline ends. The CDR3 totals 13 residues. The CDR3 DNA reads as TGTGCCAGCAGTATAGATTTCACCGGGGAGCTGTTTTTT. This gives the protein CASSIDFTGELFF.

This rearrangement joins TRBV7-7 to TRBJ2-3; TRBD1 agrees at 7 bases. Germline CDR1 and CDR2: SSHAT and FNYEAQ (reference sequence). V shed 0 bases and J 4 bases; nucleotides not matched to a gene: 1. CDR3 length: 14 amino acids. CDR3 sequence reads: CASSLAGGADTQYF. As DNA, the CDR3 is TGTGCCAGCAGCTTAGCAGGGGGCGCAGATACGCAGTATTTT. The entire variable domain, with the rest obtained from reference TRBV7-7 and TRBJ2-3, is as follows: GAGVSQSPRYKVTKRGQDVTLRCDPISSHATLYWYQQALGQGPEFLTYFNYEAQPDKSGLPSDRFSAERPEGSISTLTIQRTEQRDSAMYRCASSLAGGADTQYFGPGTRLTVL.